This T cell receptor beta chain was captured by sequencing in a study of shared clonotypes between healthy human individuals. The overall study: Three plates were used per donor for CD4 naive, three for CD4 memory, two for CD8 naive and one for CD8 memory.

Clones were sequenced by immunoSEQ multiplex PCR, and TCRdb holds only the in-frame ones, with some missing. The sample lists some 2,100,000 clones, 93% occurring once. CD45RO-negative, CCR7-positively selected cells formed the naive CD8 fraction, excluding terminally differentiated effector memory CD45RA+ cells. Trimming took 6 bases from V and 2 from J, leaving 16 bases between them. This CDR3 contains 15 residues. Per germline, CDR1 SGHTA and CDR2 FQGNSA. Sample: naive CD8+ T cells from PBMCs. The origin of this receptor is a man aged 18-30 years in good health. Some clones in this sample may be carry-over from other donors' samples. The chain carries TRBV7-2 and TRBJ1-2; weak D call: TRBD1 (6 bases). CDR3 sequence reads: CASRSRDTANYGYTF. In DNA, the CDR3 is TGTGCCAGCAGAAGTAGGGACACTGCCAACTATGGCTACACCTTC.